Listed below are T cell receptor beta chains from one sample, sequenced in a study of T-cell reconstitution after alpha-beta-depleted transplantation in children. Each CDR3 protein gets one entry after TCRdb re-called the PCR reads with MiXCR. The sample shows about 110,000 distinct CDR3 sequences, around 6.4% of them seen only once. The sequencing used PBMCs, mostly from graft donor cells, collected 360 days after TCRalphabeta/CD19-depleted stem cell transplant. The receptors come from a male patient aged 2-10 years who had a stem cell transplant for acute lymphoblastic leukemia, so the T cells may come from the graft donor. Both conserved end residues are part of each CDR3. Fields, in order: D gene, clone size, J gene, V gene, CDR3 DNA, CDR3 protein. D genes are given only for firm matches. Not all rows give a size; the values are once, few, many and, for expanded clones, a class.

>-|-|TRBJ2-1|TRBV6-2/TRBV6-3
TGTGCCAGCAGTTACTCCAGCCGAGGCAATGAGCAGTTCTTC
CASSYSSRGNEQFF
>-|many|TRBJ2-7|TRBV7-2
TGTGCCAGCAGCTTAGGGAGGGACATCTCCTACGAGCAGTACTTC
CASSLGRDISYEQYF
>-|many|TRBJ2-1|TRBV24-1
TGTGCCACCAGTGATCGGACTGGTACTTACAATGAGCAGTTCTTC
CATSDRTGTYNEQFF
>-|few|TRBJ1-1|TRBV30
TGTGCCTGGAGTATTGGGATTGGAAGCACTGAAGCTTTCTTT
CAWSIGIGSTEAFF
>-|-|TRBJ2-7|TRBV5-1
TGCGCCAGCAGCACCGGGATGTACGAGCAGTACTTC
CASSTGMYEQYF
>-|many|TRBJ1-2|TRBV20-1
TGCAGTATCACAGGGAGAGCTGGCTACACCTTC
CSITGRAGYTF
>-|many|TRBJ1-4|TRBV4-2
TGTGCCAGCAGCCAAGGGTCAGCAACTAATGAAAAACTGTTTTTT
CASSQGSATNEKLFF
>-|many|TRBJ1-2|TRBV3-1
TGTGCCAGCAGCCAAGTTCACTACTATGGCTACACCTTC
CASSQVHYYGYTF
>TRBD1|few|TRBJ2-1|TRBV4-1
TGCGCCAGCAGCCAAGATCGGGGGACAGGGTATAGTAATGAGCAGTTCTTC
CASSQDRGTGYSNEQFF
>TRBD1|-|TRBJ1-3|TRBV12-3/TRBV12-4
TGTGCCAGCAGTGTTTACAGGGGGCTCGGAAACACCATATATTTT
CASSVYRGLGNTIYF
>-|-|TRBJ2-2|TRBV4-3
TGCGCCAGCAGCCTCCGTCTGGGGGACACCGGGGAGCTGTTTTTT
CASSLRLGDTGELFF